This TCR beta chain was sequenced in a study of cytomegalovirus exposure and HLA in healthy donors. Study-wide points: Common viral pathogens were later found to be apparently linked to several of the most significant clusters.

In the PCR, 60 Vbeta and 13 Jbeta primers were used. The method was immunoSEQ multiplex PCR; TCRdb's version includes in-frame clones alone and lacks a portion of them. The repertoire holds about 110,000 clones, approximately 80% seen once, with 3.5% to 5% in the top ten. The CDR3 covers 14 residues. The V end was cut by 5 bases, the J end by 2 bases, with 13 bases between. The V gene's germline CDR1 is SGHTA and CDR2 FQGNSA. About this clone itself: The target antigen is unknown.

The sample was PBMCs. This clonotype was obtained from a male donor in good health and CMV-seronegative. This chain uses TRBV7-2 with TRBJ2-7; weak D call: TRBD2 (6 bases). CDR3: CASSPRRTTYEQYF. CDR3 nucleotide sequence: TGTGCCAGCAGCCCCAGACGGACTACCTACGAGCAGTACTTC.